This record looks at one TCR beta chain sequence and its context. The antigen remains undetermined. The sample is drawn from a study of CXCR3-negative and CXCR3-positive naive CD8 T cells. Study overall: Collectively, the libraries yielded some 150 million TRB reads in total, at about 1.5 +/- 0.3 million per library.

Findings and limits, study-wide: The TRB CDR3s that CXCR3-positive naive cells carried were more hydrophobic than those of CXCR3-negative naive cells.

Triplicate roughly 300,000-cell sorts were made of each CD8+ T cell subset. The CDR3 has 13 amino acids. The germline V gene has CDR1 SGHVS and CDR2 FQNEAQ. The TRB libraries of cDNA were built by UMI-labeled 5' RACE. TCRdb processed the 5' RACE reads again and assigns one entry to each CDR3 protein, with no DNA. This sample's clone table lists 50,000 to 65,000 distinct CDR3 sequences. This clonotype was sampled from a human donor in good health. Some clones in this sample may be carry-over from other donors' samples. Input material: naive CXCR3+ CD8+ T cells from blood. Subset noted: CD45RO-CCR7+CD27+CD95- naive CD8+ T cells expressing CXCR3 (TNR3+). The chain links TRBV7-8 to TRBJ1-2; TCRdb's D call, TRBD1, is unchecked because there is no DNA. The CDR3 sequence is CASSSTGSYGYTF.